Sequencing of this T cell receptor (beta chain) was carried out in a study of shared clonotypes between healthy human individuals. Study results and caveats: Only blood underwent sampling, and tissue repertoires likely differ.

Genomic DNA for unsorted samples, which was extracted with the QIAamp DNA Blood Mini kit, came from around 86 million PBMCs. It was across several immunoSEQ plates that each subset's genomic DNA was evenly split. Libraries were prepared by immunoSEQ multiplex PCR; TCRdb keeps only in-frame clonotypes and omits some of them. The sample records about half a million clones, over 70% being singletons. CDR1 is SGHNT, CDR2 YYREEE, per germline (reference sequence). This CDR3 comprises 13 residues. Trimming removed 7 bases from V and 0 bases from J, with 7 bases in between. This clone occurred many times. Its target is not known. This CDR3 is also generated by other DNA sequences in the sample.

The chain couples TRBV5-4 to TRBJ2-2, with D possibly TRBD2 on 5 matching bases. What was sequenced was PBMCs. The receptor's source is a woman aged 40 to 55 in good health. Some clones in this sample may be carry-over from other donors' samples. The CDR3 loop is CASRGANTGELFF. CDR3 in DNA: TGTGCCAGCCGGGGAGCGAACACCGGGGAGCTGTTTTTT.